This T cell receptor (beta chain) was captured by sequencing in a study of cytomegalovirus exposure and HLA in healthy donors. Broader study findings: One variant, a missense change in DCLRE1C, was linked in a later analysis to TCR beta V- and J-gene trimming. It was about 150 TCR beta chains that were listed as cytomegalovirus-associated.

The primer mix had 60 Vbeta and 13 Jbeta primers. Assay: immunoSEQ multiplex PCR; the TCRdb copy retains only in-frame clones and omits some. The sample has some 98,000 clones; 76% are singletons. There are 13 residues in the CDR3. Per the germline V gene, CDR1 is MNHEY and CDR2 is SVGAGI. V lost 6 bases to trimming and J lost 8 bases, with 11 bases between them. Remarks on this clone: The antigen is not known.

Material: PBMCs. The receptor comes from a man aged 35-49 years in good health and CMV-seronegative. The chain is built from TRBV6-5 and TRBJ1-6; TRBD1 is a possible D gene (5 bases). CDR3 protein: CASSPFRDSPLHF. The CDR3 DNA follows: TGTGCCAGCAGCCCATTCAGGGATTCACCCCTCCACTTT.